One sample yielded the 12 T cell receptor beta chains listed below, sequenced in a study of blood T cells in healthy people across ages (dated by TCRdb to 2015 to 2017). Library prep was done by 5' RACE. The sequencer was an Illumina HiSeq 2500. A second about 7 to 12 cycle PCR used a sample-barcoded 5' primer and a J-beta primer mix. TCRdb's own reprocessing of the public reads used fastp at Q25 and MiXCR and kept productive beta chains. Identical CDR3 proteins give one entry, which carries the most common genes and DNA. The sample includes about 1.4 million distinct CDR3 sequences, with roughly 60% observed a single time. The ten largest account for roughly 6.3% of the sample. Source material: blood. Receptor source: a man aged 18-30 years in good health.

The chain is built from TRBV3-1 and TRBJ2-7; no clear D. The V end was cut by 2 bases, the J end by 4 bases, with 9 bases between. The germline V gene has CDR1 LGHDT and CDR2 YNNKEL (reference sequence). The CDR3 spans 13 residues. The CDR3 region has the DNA TGTGCCAGCAGCCAAAAGTACGCGTACGAGCAGTACTTC. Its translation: CASSQKYAYEQYF.

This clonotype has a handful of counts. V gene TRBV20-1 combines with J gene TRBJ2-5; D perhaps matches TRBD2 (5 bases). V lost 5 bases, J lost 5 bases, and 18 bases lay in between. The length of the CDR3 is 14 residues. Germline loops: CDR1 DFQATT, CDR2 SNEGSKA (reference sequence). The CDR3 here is CSAPDLAFQETQYF. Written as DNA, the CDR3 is TGCAGTGCTCCGGACCTAGCTTTTCAGGAGACCCAGTACTTC.

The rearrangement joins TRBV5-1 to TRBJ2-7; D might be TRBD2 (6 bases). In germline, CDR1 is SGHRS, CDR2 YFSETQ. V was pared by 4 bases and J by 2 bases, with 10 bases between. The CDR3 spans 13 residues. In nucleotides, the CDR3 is TGCGCCAGCAGCAGGGAGGCACCCTACGAGCAGTACTTC. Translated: CASSREAPYEQYF.

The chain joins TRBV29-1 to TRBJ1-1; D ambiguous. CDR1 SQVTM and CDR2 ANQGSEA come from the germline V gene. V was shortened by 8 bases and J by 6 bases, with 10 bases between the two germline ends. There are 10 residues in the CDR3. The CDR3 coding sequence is TGCAGCACCCAGCTTTCTGAAGCTTTCTTT. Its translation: CSTQLSEAFF.

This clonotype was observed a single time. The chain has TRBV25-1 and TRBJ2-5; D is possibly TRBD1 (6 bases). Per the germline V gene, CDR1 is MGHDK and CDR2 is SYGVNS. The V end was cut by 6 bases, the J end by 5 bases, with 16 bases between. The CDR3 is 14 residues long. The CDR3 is CASRDRTVGETQYF. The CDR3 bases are TGTGCCAGCAGGGATAGGACAGTCGGGGAGACCCAGTACTTC.

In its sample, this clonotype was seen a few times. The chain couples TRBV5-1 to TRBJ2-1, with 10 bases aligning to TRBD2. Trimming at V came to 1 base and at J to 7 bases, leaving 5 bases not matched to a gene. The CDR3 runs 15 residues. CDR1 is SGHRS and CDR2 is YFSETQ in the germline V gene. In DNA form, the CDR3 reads TGCGCCAGCAGCTTGTCTAGCGGGAGACAGAATGAGCAGTTCTTC. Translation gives CASSLSSGRQNEQFF.

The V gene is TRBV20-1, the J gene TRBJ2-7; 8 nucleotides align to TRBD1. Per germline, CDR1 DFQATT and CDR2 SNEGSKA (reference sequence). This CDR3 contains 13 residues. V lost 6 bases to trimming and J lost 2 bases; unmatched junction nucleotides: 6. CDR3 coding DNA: TGCAGTGCAAAGGACAGGGTCCCCTACGAGCAGTACTTC. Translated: CSAKDRVPYEQYF.

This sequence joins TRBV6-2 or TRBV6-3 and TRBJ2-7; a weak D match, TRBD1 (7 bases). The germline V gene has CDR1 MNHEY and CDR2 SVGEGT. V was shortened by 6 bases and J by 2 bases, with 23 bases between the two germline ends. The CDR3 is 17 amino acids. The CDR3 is CASSKTSRGRGAYEQYF. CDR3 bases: TGTGCCAGCAGCAAGACATCCCGCGGCAGGGGGGCCTACGAGCAGTACTTC.

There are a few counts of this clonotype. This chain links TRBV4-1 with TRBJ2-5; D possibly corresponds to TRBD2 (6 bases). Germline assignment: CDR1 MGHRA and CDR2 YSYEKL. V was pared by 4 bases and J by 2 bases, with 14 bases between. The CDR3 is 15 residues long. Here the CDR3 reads CASSPFWGLQETQYF. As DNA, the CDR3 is TGCGCCAGCAGCCCTTTCTGGGGACTTCAAGAGACCCAGTACTTC.

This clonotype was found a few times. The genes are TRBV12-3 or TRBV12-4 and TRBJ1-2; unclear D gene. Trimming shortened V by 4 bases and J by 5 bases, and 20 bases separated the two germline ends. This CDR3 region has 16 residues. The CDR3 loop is CASSWFEEGSQYGYTF. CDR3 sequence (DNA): TGTGCCAGCAGTTGGTTTGAGGAAGGGTCCCAATATGGCTACACCTTC.

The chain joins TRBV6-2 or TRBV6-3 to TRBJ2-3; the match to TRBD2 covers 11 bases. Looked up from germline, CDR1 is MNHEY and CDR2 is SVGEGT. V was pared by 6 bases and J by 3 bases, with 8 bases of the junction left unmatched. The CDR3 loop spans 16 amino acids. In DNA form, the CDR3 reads TGTGCCAGCAGCCACACACTAGCGGGGGTTACAGATACGCAGTATTTT. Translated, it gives CASSHTLAGVTDTQYF.

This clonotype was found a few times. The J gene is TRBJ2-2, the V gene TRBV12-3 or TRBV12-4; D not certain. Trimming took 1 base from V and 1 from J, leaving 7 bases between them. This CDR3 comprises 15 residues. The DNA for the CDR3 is TGTGCCAGCAGTTTAGGTACAGTGAACACCGGGGAGCTGTTTTTT. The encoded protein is CASSLGTVNTGELFF.